A single sample gave rise to the 19 T cell receptor beta chains below, sequenced in a study of shared clonotypes between healthy human individuals. Measured with immunoSEQ multiplex PCR; TCRdb has only the in-frame clones, and not every one. The sample consists of about 2.3 million clones, approximately 90% of them appearing once. The specimen was naive CD4+ T cells from PBMCs. Indicated subset: CD45RA+ positively selected. The source of these receptors is a young man in good health. Some clones in this sample may be carry-over from other donors' samples.

A note on this clone: Other DNA sequences within the sample encode an identical CDR3. The rearrangement links TRBV6-1 to TRBJ2-7, with no clear D. Per germline, CDR1 MNHNS and CDR2 SASEGT. The CDR3 sequence is 13 residues long. The V and J ends lost 0 bases and 2 bases respectively, with 5 bases between them. CDR3 DNA: TGTGCCAGCAGTGAAGCGCTACCCTACGAGCAGTACTTC. It specifies CASSEALPYEQYF.

In DNA form, the CDR3 reads TGTGCCAGCAGTCGGCGGCTAGCGGGAGGGCCTGGTGATGAGCAGTTCTTC. This encodes CASSRRLAGGPGDEQFF. V gene TRBV28 combines with J gene TRBJ2-1; TRBD2 matches at 12 bases. Germline V CDR1 and CDR2: MDHEN, SYDVKM. After removal of 5 bases from V and 8 bases from J, the junction contained 13 bases not matched to a gene. The CDR3 has 17 amino acids.

The V and J genes are TRBV7-2 and TRBJ2-5, with 8 bases that match TRBD2. The germline V gene has CDR1 SGHTA and CDR2 FQGNSA. Trimming cost V 8 bases and J 4 bases; bases outside gene matches: 9. The CDR3 has 14 amino acids. In nucleotides, the CDR3 is TGTGCCAGCGCGGGAGGCGGGAGCCCAGAGACCCAGTACTTC. Amino acid sequence: CASAGGGSPETQYF.

This rearrangement joins TRBV30 to TRBJ2-7; 13 positions match TRBD2. J lost 2 bases, V lost 3 bases, and 7 bases had no gene match. Germline V lookup: CDR1 GTSNPN, CDR2 SVGIG (reference sequence). The CDR3 loop spans 16 amino acids. The CDR3 spells CAWRRAGLAGAYEQYF. In DNA, the CDR3 is TGTGCCTGGAGGCGAGCTGGACTAGCGGGGGCCTACGAGCAGTACTTC.

The chain carries TRBV18 and TRBJ2-3, with D hard to call. Looked up from germline, CDR1 is KGHSH and CDR2 is LQKENI. The CDR3 runs 15 residues. The V end lost 3 bases, the J end lost 6 bases, and 16 bases lay between the germline ends. The CDR3 DNA is TGTGCCAGCTCACCCTCCATTAATTCGAGGGATACGCAGTATTTT. Its protein is CASSPSINSRDTQYF.

The count of this clone is one. The chain employs TRBV6-4 and TRBJ1-2; maybe TRBD1 (5 bases). CDR1 and CDR2 (germline): MRHNA, SNTAGT. V gave up 7 bases and J gave up 4 bases, with 16 bases separating them. CDR3 length: 14 amino acids. The CDR3 bases are TGTGCCAGCAAAGGGACCTGGGGGTGCTATGGCTACACCTTC. Protein sequence: CASKGTWGCYGYTF.

The chain links TRBV6-1 to TRBJ2-3; 9 bases match TRBD2. The CDR3 sequence is 17 residues long. Germline V gene sequence: CDR1 MNHNS, CDR2 SASEGT. With 4 bases clipped from V and 5 bases from J, the junction kept 13 bases outside the gene matches. The CDR3 DNA reads TGTGCCAGCAGTGTTTTTGCGTCTAGCGGGACTCAAGATACGCAGTATTTT. Translation gives CASSVFASSGTQDTQYF.

This chain uses TRBV5-1 with TRBJ1-2; the match to TRBD1 covers 9 bases. CDR1 is SGHRS, CDR2 YFSETQ, per germline. With V trimmed by 5 bases and J by 5 bases, 4 bases remained unmatched. CDR3 length: 13 amino acids. The CDR3 bases are TGCGCCAGCAGTCGCGGACAGGGGTATGGCTACACCTTC. As protein: CASSRGQGYGYTF.

The chain carries TRBV6-1 and TRBJ1-1; 10 bases line up with TRBD1. This CDR3 comprises 14 residues. Germline lookup yields CDR1 MNHNS and CDR2 SASEGT. The ends lost 4 bases at V and 9 bases at J; junction bases unmatched: 8. The CDR3 region has the DNA TGTGCCAGCAGTGTAACACCGGGACAGGGGAAAGCTTTCTTT. Protein sequence: CASSVTPGQGKAFF.

V usage is TRBV4-1 and J usage is TRBJ2-1, with a tentative D call TRBD1 (5 bases). The CDR3 runs 11 residues. The germline V gene has CDR1 MGHRA and CDR2 YSYEKL. Trimming pared 1 base from V and 12 bases from J, leaving 7 bases between. The CDR3, as DNA: TGCGCCAGCAGCCAAGTGGGGCCGCAGTTCTTC. Amino acid sequence: CASSQVGPQFF.

V usage is TRBV5-5 and J usage is TRBJ1-5; perhaps TRBD1 as D (5 bases). Germline V gene data show CDR1 as SGHKS and CDR2 as YYEKEE (reference sequence). V lost 1 base and J 1 base, leaving 9 bases between the germline ends. The CDR3 is 15 amino acids. Here the CDR3 reads CASSLQGWSNQPQHF. In nucleotides, the CDR3 is TGTGCCAGCAGCTTGCAGGGCTGGAGCAATCAGCCCCAGCATTTT.

The rearrangement joins TRBV30 to TRBJ2-1; 10 nucleotides agree with TRBD2. CDR3 length: 13 residues. Unmatched junction bases numbered 8, after V lost 8 bases and J lost 7 bases. Germline assignment: CDR1 GTSNPN and CDR2 SVGIG (reference sequence). CDR3 DNA: TGTGCCGCCAAGCGGGAGGGCCGGAATGAGCAGTTCTTC. This codes for CAAKREGRNEQFF.

The J gene is TRBJ2-7, the V gene TRBV27, with D perhaps TRBD2 (5 bases). The CDR3 length is 13 residues. The germline V gene encodes CDR1 MNHEY and CDR2 SMNVEV (reference sequence). V was trimmed by 2 bases and J by 4 bases, leaving 9 bases between them. The CDR3 sequence: CASSLLRGYEQYF. In nucleotides, the CDR3 is TGTGCCAGCAGTTTACTTCGGGGATACGAGCAGTACTTC.

The chain carries TRBV5-1 and TRBJ2-3; 10 bases agree with TRBD2. CDR3 length: 18 residues. Germline lookup yields CDR1 SGHRS and CDR2 YFSETQ. V shed 6 bases, J shed 0 bases, and the junction held 13 bases outside the gene matches. The CDR3 sequence: CASNHGSGTSASTDTQYF. The CDR3 bases are TGCGCCAGCAACCATGGTAGTGGGACTAGCGCGAGCACAGATACGCAGTATTTT.

This chain links TRBV5-1 with TRBJ2-2; 7 bases agree with TRBD1. With 1 base clipped from V and 1 base from J, the junction kept 7 bases outside the gene matches. Germline V gene data show CDR1 as SGHRS and CDR2 as YFSETQ. The CDR3 covers 17 residues. In DNA, the CDR3 is TGCGCCAGCAGCTTGCCCCGACAGGGCGGGAACACCGGGGAGCTGTTTTTT. The encoded protein is CASSLPRQGGNTGELFF.

This sequence joins TRBV15 and TRBJ2-5, with D perhaps TRBD1 or TRBD2 (5 bases each). V shed 1 base and J shed 3 bases, with 9 bases lying between them. Germline CDR1 and CDR2: LNHNV and YYDKDF (reference sequence). The CDR3 consists of 14 residues. CDR3 sequence reads: CATSRGGVEETQYF. CDR3 in DNA: TGTGCCACCAGCAGAGGAGGGGTAGAAGAGACCCAGTACTTC. The full variable domain, with the rest looked up from reference TRBV15 and TRBJ2-5, is DAMVIQNPRYQVTQFGKPVTLSCSQTLNHNVMYWYQQKSSQAPKLLFHYYDKDFNNEADTPDNFQSRRPNTSFCFLDIRSPGLGDTAMYLCATSRGGVEETQYFGPGTRLLVL.

The rearrangement links TRBV5-1 to TRBJ2-5; 7 bases match TRBD2. CDR3 size: 16 residues. V trimming: 4 bases; J trimming: 1 base; junction bases outside the gene matches: 10. The germline V gene encodes CDR1 SGHRS and CDR2 YFSETQ. CDR3 amino acids: CASSPPLGGSQETQYF. As DNA, the CDR3 is TGCGCCAGCAGCCCGCCCCTGGGCGGGAGCCAAGAGACCCAGTACTTC.

The chain has TRBV10-3 and TRBJ2-1; TRBD2 matches at 8 bases. From germline, CDR1 is ENHRY and CDR2 SYGVKD. The V gene end was trimmed by 10 bases and the J gene end by 5 bases; junction bases not matched to a gene: 10. This CDR3 has 14 amino acids. The CDR3 coding sequence is TGTGCCACCGCTACTAGCGGTGAGGACAATGAGCAGTTCTTC. Its translation is CATATSGEDNEQFF.

The chain joins TRBV5-4 to TRBJ1-4; 7 bases align to TRBD1. The ends lost 4 bases at V and 7 bases at J; junction bases unmatched: 10. The CDR3 sequence is 15 residues long. Germline-derived CDR1 and CDR2 are SGHNT and YYREEE (reference sequence). This CDR3 reads CASSPGRQGGEKLFF. For the CDR3, the DNA is TGTGCCAGCAGCCCCGGGAGACAGGGAGGTGAAAAACTGTTTTTT. The variable domain in full, with the rest retrieved from reference TRBV5-4 and TRBJ1-4, is ETGVTQSPTHLIKTRGQQVTLRCSSQSGHNTVSWYQQALGQGPQFIFQYYREEENGRGNFPPRFSGLQFPNYSSELNVNALELDDSALYLCASSPGRQGGEKLFFGSGTQLSVL.